This paragraph reports one TCR beta chain. The data stem from a study of blood T cell repertoires in COVID-19. Study background: PBMCs, B-cell-depleted T cells, or T cells provided the cDNA or gDNA that made up the material.

This CDR3 region has 17 residues. With 5 bases clipped from V and 4 bases from J, the junction kept 9 bases outside the gene matches. CDR1 and CDR2 (germline): SEHNR, FQNEAQ (reference sequence). Assay: immunoSEQ multiplex PCR; the TCRdb copy retains only in-frame clones and omits some. The sample has about 86,000 clones, 75% to 90% seen once; the top ten hold approximately 1.2%. This receptor was obtained from a woman in her forties or fifties with acute COVID-19. V and J are TRBV7-9 and TRBJ1-4, with 11 nucleotides matching TRBD1. The sequenced sample was PBMCs or T cells enriched from blood (not recorded which). The CDR3 region is CASSRTGGVHLNEKLFF. CDR3 nucleotide sequence: TGTGCCAGCAGCCGGACAGGGGGCGTCCATCTTAATGAAAAACTGTTTTTT. Variable domain in full (rest from reference TRBV7-9 and TRBJ1-4): DTGVSQNPRHKITKRGQNVTFRCDPISEHNRLYWYRQTLGQGPEFLTYFQNEAQLEKSRLLSDRFSAERPKGSFSTLEIQRTEQGDSAMYLCASSRTGGVHLNEKLFFGSGTQLSVL.